This T cell receptor beta chain was sequenced during a study of blood T cells in healthy people across ages. There are 15 residues in the CDR3. Germline-derived CDR1 and CDR2 are SSHAT and FNYEAQ (reference sequence). Trimming stripped 2 bases from V and 2 bases from J, with 12 bases between. Findings and limits, study-wide: Roughly linearly, TCR beta diversity per million T cells fell as age increased. Long-lived and aged donors differed, with more naive CD4+ cells and higher diversity in the long-lived.

Caucasian individuals from Russia who were healthy and aged about 6 to 95 acted as donors. Together with a sample-barcoded 5' primer, a J-beta primer mix was included in a second PCR lasting about 7 to 12 cycles. A 12-random-nucleotide template-switch adaptor tagged each cDNA molecule. One entry per CDR3 protein results from TCRdb running MiXCR on the 5' RACE reads. The repertoire holds about 1,800,000 distinct CDR3 sequences, with under 30% as singletons. With regard to this clonotype: Its antigen is not identified.

The chain has TRBV7-7 and TRBJ2-5, with D hard to call. The TCR sequence derives from a woman between 25 and 40 years old in good health. Source material: blood. The CDR3 sequence is CASSLSAVTQETQYF. CDR3 coding DNA: TGTGCCAGCAGCTTATCGGCAGTGACACAAGAGACCCAGTACTTC.